The rows below give T cell receptor beta chains drawn from one sample of a study of control samples from healthy donors and cancer patients. Profiling relied on immunoSEQ multiplex PCR, and the TCRdb table lists in-frame clones only, not all of them. The table has tens of thousands of clones, 84% seen once. The source material was PBMCs. These receptors originate from a woman aged 50 to 60 with lung cancer. The CDR3 runs from the conserved cysteine through the conserved F or W. A D gene is named only where the DNA matches it firmly. Expanded clones are given a class, and other clones once, few, many or no size at all.

CASSRGSSGVSSYEQYF TGTGCCAGCAGCCGGGGTAGCAGCGGGGTTTCCTCCTACGAGCAGTACTTC TRBD2 TRBJ2-7 . TRBV3-1/TRBV3-2
CASSFRLQHSYEQYF TGTGCCAGCAGCTTTAGACTACAGCACTCCTACGAGCAGTACTTC . TRBJ2-7 . TRBV7-8
CASSPISGGRGYSNQPQHF TGTGCCAGCAGTCCGATATCAGGGGGACGGGGATATAGCAATCAGCCCCAGCATTTT TRBD1 TRBJ1-5 . TRBV28
CASSDIFYSNQPQHF TGTGCCAGCAGTGACATCTTCTATAGCAATCAGCCCCAGCATTTT . TRBJ1-5 . TRBV2
CASSQEIRGFAETQYF TGCGCCAGCAGCCAAGAAATCAGGGGGTTCGCAGAGACCCAGTACTTC TRBD1 TRBJ2-5 . TRBV4-3
CASSYYGTGPSGANVLTF TGTGCCAGCAGCTACTATGGGACAGGGCCCTCTGGGGCCAACGTCCTGACTTTC TRBD1 TRBJ2-6 . TRBV11-2
CASSFLTEPYGYTF TGTGCCAGCAGCTTTTTGACAGAACCCTATGGCTACACCTTC . TRBJ1-2 . TRBV5-4
CASSLGFGMGQYF TGTGCCAGCAGCTTAGGGTTCGGGATGGGGCAGTACTTC . TRBJ2-7 . TRBV11-3
CASSPLISGANVLTF TGTGCCAGCAGCCCCCTGATCTCTGGGGCCAACGTCCTGACTTTC . TRBJ2-6 . TRBV9
CASSPWTGRSEAFF TGTGCCAGCAGCCCTTGGACAGGGAGGTCTGAAGCTTTCTTT TRBD1 TRBJ1-1 . TRBV7-9
CASSYDRGRLGELFF TGTGCCAGCAGCTACGACAGGGGGCGGCTCGGGGAGCTGTTTTTT TRBD1 TRBJ2-2 few TRBV7-9
CASSLARGGYTF TGTGCCAGCAGCTTAGCGCGGGGGGGCTACACCTTC . TRBJ1-2 . TRBV7-8
CASSGRDRLSGGAETGELFF TGTGCCAGCAGCGGCCGGGACAGGCTTAGCGGGGGGGCTGAAACCGGGGAGCTGTTTTTT . TRBJ2-2 . TRBV21-1
CASSRTGANEQFF TGTGCCAGCAGTAGAACAGGGGCCAATGAGCAGTTCTTC TRBD1 TRBJ2-1 . TRBV27
CASNPDRGPRRNTEAFF TGTGCCAGTAACCCGGACAGGGGGCCTCGACGGAACACTGAAGCTTTCTTT TRBD1 TRBJ1-1 . TRBV19
CASSLAAVNQPQHF TGTGCCAGCAGCCTGGCGGCAGTCAATCAGCCCCAGCATTTT . TRBJ1-5 medium-sized TRBV28
CASSVGWGQETQYF TGTGCCAGCAGCGTAGGGTGGGGTCAAGAGACCCAGTACTTC . TRBJ2-5 . TRBV9
CASSHRDRDTPNQPQHF TGTGCCAGCTCCCACCGGGACAGGGACACCCCCAATCAGCCCCAGCATTTT TRBD1 TRBJ1-5 . TRBV7-8
CASSPLGQGRDEQFF TGTGCCAGCAGTCCCCTGGGACAGGGTAGGGATGAGCAGTTCTTC TRBD1 TRBJ2-1 . TRBV27
CASSPPRRNTEAFF TGTGCCAGCAGCCCACCCCGGAGGAACACTGAAGCTTTCTTT . TRBJ1-1 . TRBV11-2
CASSRDRSYGYTF TGTGCCAGCAGCCGCGACAGGTCCTATGGCTACACCTTC . TRBJ1-2 . TRBV5-6
CASSEYAGSNTGELFF TGTGCCAGCAGTGAATATGCGGGGTCGAACACCGGGGAGCTGTTTTTT . TRBJ2-2 . TRBV6-1
CAWSALYGYTF TGTGCCTGGAGTGCTCTCTATGGCTACACCTTC . TRBJ1-2 . TRBV30
CASSTDRGAEAFF TGTGCCAGCAGCACCGACAGGGGGGCTGAAGCTTTCTTT TRBD1 TRBJ1-1 . TRBV7-3
CASSIDGPGAEAFF TGTGCCAGTAGTATAGATGGGCCAGGGGCTGAAGCTTTCTTT . TRBJ1-1 medium-sized TRBV19
CASSQERDGRGYTF TGCGCCAGCAGCCAAGAGAGGGACGGACGTGGCTACACCTTC . TRBJ1-2 . TRBV4-1
CASSLRLGAAFF TGTGCCAGCAGTTTACGTCTGGGGGCAGCTTTCTTT . TRBJ1-1 . TRBV28